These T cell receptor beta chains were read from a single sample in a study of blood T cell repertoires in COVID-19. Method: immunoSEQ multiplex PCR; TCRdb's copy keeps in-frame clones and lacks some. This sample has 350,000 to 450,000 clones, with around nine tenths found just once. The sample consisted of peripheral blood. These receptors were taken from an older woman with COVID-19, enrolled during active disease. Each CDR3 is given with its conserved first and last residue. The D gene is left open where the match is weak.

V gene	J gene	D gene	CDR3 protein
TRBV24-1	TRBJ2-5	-	CATSDRPRPGTQYF
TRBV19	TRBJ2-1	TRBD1	CASSVGQGYNEQFF
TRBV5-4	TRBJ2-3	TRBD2	CASSGISGGGTDTQYF
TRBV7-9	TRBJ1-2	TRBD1	CASSLEQGAYTF
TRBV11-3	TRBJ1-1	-	CASSYGGTRTEAFF
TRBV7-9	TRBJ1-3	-	CASSLGAGPSGNTIYF
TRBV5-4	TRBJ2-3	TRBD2	CASSSRAGGGRDTQYF
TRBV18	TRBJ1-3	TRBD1	CASSPRQGANGNTIYF
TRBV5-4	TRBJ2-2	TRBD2	CASNPREGGATGELFF
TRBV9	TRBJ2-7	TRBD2	CASSPRAGGDYEQYF
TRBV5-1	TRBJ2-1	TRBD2	CASSSTPSGGADEQFF
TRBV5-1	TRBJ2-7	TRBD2	CASRGPTPGTSWYF
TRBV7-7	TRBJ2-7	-	CASSPSHGGFGYEQYF
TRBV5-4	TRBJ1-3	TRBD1	CASSLTQGAGGNTIYF
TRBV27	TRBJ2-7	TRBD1	CASSFWPGQGGFYEQYF
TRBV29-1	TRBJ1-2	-	CSVESYGYTF